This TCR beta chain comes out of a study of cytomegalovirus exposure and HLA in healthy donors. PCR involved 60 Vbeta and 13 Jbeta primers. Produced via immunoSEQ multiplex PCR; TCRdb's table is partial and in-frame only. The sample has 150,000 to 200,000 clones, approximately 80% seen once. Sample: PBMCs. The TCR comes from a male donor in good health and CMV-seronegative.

CDR3 residues: CASSLVVQETQYF. The CDR3 DNA sequence: TGCGCCAGCAGCTTGGTAGTGCAAGAGACCCAGTACTTC. The genes are TRBV5-1 and TRBJ2-5; D unclear. CDR1 and CDR2 (germline): SGHRS, YFSETQ. Deletions cut 0 bases from V and 2 bases from J, with 5 bases between. CDR3 length equals 13 residues.